This T cell receptor beta chain was documented in a study of blood T cell repertoires in COVID-19. Study overall: Italy, Spain and the United States were the sources of the convalescent and acute COVID-19 samples. Sources were T cells, B-cell-depleted T cells, or PBMCs; the material itself was cDNA or gDNA.

Authors' analysis steps: From reference gene primer amplification, estimates of nucleated cell counts were derived. This table comes from immunoSEQ multiplex PCR, and its TCRdb copy is limited to in-frame clones, with some not included. For V, J and clone size, that table is used; D and trimming come from the DNA. The sample consists of some 350,000 clones, 88% of them appearing once. The germline gives CDR1 SNHLY, CDR2 FYNNEI. J lost 7 bases, V lost 6 bases, and 6 bases had no gene match. The CDR3 covers 14 residues. Seattle cases were enrolled at active infection and followed longitudinally. The V call is TRBV2, the J call TRBJ2-7, with TRBD2 matching 13 bases. The sequence derives from a woman in her 70s with COVID-19, enrolled during active disease. The sample comprised peripheral blood. CDR3 in amino acids: CASRSGTSGIEQYF. The CDR3 region has the DNA TGTGCCAGCAGGTCCGGGACTAGCGGGATTGAGCAGTACTTC. The whole variable domain, filled in from reference TRBV2 and TRBJ2-7, reads EPEVTQTPSHQVTQMGQEVILRCVPISNHLYFYWYRQILGQKVEFLVSFYNNEISEKSEIFDDQFSVERPDGSNFTLKIRSTKLEDSAMYFCASRSGTSGIEQYFGPGTRLTVT.